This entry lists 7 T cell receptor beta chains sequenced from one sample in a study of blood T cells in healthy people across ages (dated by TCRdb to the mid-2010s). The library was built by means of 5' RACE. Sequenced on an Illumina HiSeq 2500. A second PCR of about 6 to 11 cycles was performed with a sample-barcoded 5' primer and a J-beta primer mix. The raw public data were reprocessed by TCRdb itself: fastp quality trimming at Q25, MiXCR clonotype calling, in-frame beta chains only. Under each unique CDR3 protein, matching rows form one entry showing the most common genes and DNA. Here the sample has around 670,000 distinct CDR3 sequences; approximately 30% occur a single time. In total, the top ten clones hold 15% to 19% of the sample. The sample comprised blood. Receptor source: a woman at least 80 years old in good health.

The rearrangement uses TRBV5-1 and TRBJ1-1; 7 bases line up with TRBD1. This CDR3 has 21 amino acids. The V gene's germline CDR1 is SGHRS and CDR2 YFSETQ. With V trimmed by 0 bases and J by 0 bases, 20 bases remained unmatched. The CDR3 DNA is TGCGCCAGCAGCTTGGTGACCTCTCGCGGGACAGAAAGCCTGTTGAACACTGAAGCTTTCTTT. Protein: CASSLVTSRGTESLLNTEAFF.

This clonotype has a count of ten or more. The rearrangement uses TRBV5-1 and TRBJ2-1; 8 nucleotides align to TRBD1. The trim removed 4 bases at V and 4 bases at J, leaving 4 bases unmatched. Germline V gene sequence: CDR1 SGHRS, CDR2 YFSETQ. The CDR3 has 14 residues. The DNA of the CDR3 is TGCGCCAGCAGCCTACGGACAGGGTACAATGAGCAGTTCTTC. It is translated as CASSLRTGYNEQFF.

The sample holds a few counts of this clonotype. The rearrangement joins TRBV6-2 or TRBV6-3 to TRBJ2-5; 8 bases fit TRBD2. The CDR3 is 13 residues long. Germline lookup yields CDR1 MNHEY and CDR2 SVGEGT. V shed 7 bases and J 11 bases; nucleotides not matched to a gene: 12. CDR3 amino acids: CASTTGGRGEQYF. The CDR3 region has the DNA TGTGCCAGCACAACGGGGGGGCGCGGGGAGCAGTACTTC.

The CDR3 sequence is CSAGGGGYYGYTF. The CDR3 nucleotides read TGCAGTGCTGGAGGCGGCGGATACTATGGCTACACCTTC. This chain joins TRBV20-1 and TRBJ1-2; the D is unclear. The CDR3 is made up of 13 amino acids. V lost 5 bases, J lost 3 bases, and 13 bases lay in between. CDR1 is DFQATT, CDR2 SNEGSKA, per germline (reference sequence).

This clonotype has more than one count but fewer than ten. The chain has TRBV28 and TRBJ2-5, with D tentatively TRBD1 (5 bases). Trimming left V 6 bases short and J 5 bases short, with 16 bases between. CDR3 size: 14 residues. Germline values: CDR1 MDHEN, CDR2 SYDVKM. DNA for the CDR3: TGTGCCAGCAGCCCTTCCAGGGTGAGGGAGACCCAGTACTTC. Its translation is CASSPSRVRETQYF.

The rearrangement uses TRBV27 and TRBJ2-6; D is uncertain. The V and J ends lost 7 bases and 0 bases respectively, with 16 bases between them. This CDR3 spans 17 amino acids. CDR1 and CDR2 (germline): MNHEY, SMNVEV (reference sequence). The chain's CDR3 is CASTYRRQNSGANVLTF. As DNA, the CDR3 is TGTGCCAGCACCTACAGACGGCAAAACTCTGGGGCCAACGTCCTGACTTTC. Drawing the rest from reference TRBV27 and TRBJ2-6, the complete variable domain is EAQVTQNPRYLITVTGKKLTVTCSQNMNHEYMSWYRQDPGLGLRQIYYSMNVEVTDKGDVPEGYKVSRKEKRNFPLILESPSPNQTSLYFCASTYRRQNSGANVLTFGAGSRLTVL.

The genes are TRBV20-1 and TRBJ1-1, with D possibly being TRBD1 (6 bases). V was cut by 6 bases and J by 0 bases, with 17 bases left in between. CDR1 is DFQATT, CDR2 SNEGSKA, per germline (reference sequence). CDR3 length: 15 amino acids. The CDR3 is CSAMSRDTLNTEAFF. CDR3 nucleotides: TGCAGTGCGATGTCCCGGGACACTTTGAACACTGAAGCTTTCTTT.